A single sample is the source of the 9 T cell receptor beta chains below, sequenced in a study of blood T cell repertoires in COVID-19. The table came from immunoSEQ multiplex PCR; TCRdb's copy has only in-frame clones and leaves some out. This table holds under 250,000 clones, roughly 89% found once. Material for sequencing was peripheral blood. These receptors all come from a man in his 60s who had recovered from COVID-19.

The V and J genes are TRBV3-1 (or the pseudogene TRBV3-2) and TRBJ2-2; 7 bases agree with TRBD1. This CDR3 has 15 residues. Germline-derived CDR1 and CDR2 are LGHDT and YNNKEL (reference sequence). V shed 3 bases, J shed 9 bases, and the junction held 10 bases outside the gene matches. The CDR3 DNA sequence: TGTGCCAGCAGCCACCCCAGACAGGGCCGTTGGGAGCTGTTTTTT. It yields the protein CASSHPRQGRWELFF.

The chain recombines TRBV6-5 with TRBJ2-7; the match to TRBD2 covers 7 bases. Germline V lookup: CDR1 MNHEY, CDR2 SVGAGI. The CDR3 runs to 16 residues. Unmatched junction bases numbered 7, after V lost 2 bases and J lost 0 bases. The CDR3 loop reads CASSYGLGGSSYEQYF. CDR3 nucleotides: TGTGCCAGCAGTTACGGCCTGGGAGGGAGCTCCTACGAGCAGTACTTC.

The V and J genes are TRBV7-2 and TRBJ2-7; the D gene is possibly TRBD2 (6 bases). The V gene's germline CDR1 is SGHTA and CDR2 FQGNSA. V was cut by 1 base and J by 1 base, with 11 bases left in between. CDR3 length equals 15 residues. The CDR3 region has the DNA TGTGCCAGCAGCTTAGTTGCTAGCGATTCCTACGAGCAGTACTTC. It codes for CASSLVASDSYEQYF.

This chain connects TRBV24-1 to TRBJ2-2; 14 bases align to TRBD2. Germline V CDR1 and CDR2: KGHDR, SFDVKD. The trim removed 1 base at V and 4 bases at J, leaving 7 bases unmatched. The CDR3 covers 19 residues. The CDR3 protein is CATSDLGTSGSRGTGELFF. DNA for the CDR3: TGTGCCACCAGTGATTTAGGGACTAGCGGGAGCCGGGGCACCGGGGAGCTGTTTTTT.

V gene TRBV7-9 combines with J gene TRBJ2-1; 8 nucleotides match TRBD1. V was clipped by 3 bases and J by 12 bases; unmatched bases: 13. Per germline, CDR1 SEHNR and CDR2 FQNEAQ (reference sequence). This CDR3 is built from 15 residues. In DNA, the CDR3 is TGTGCCAGCAGCTTGGATAATAGGGCAGGGGGCGGGCAGTTCTTC. This sequence encodes CASSLDNRAGGGQFF.

J is TRBJ1-5 and V is TRBV18, with D perhaps matching TRBD1 (6 bases). There are 13 residues in the CDR3. Trimming shortened V by 5 bases and J by 5 bases, and 10 bases separated the two germline ends. The germline gives CDR1 KGHSH, CDR2 LQKENI. CDR3 sequence reads: CASSGGGDQPQHF. Written as DNA, the CDR3 is TGTGCCAGCTCAGGGGGCGGCGATCAGCCCCAGCATTTT.

About this clone: At one end the junction does not follow the germline gene, possibly because of a read error. The chain carries TRBV7-2 and TRBJ2-2; no clear D gene. The CDR3 covers 14 residues. Germline CDR1 is SGHTA and CDR2 is FQGNSA. In DNA form, the CDR3 reads TGTGTCAGCAGCTTTAAAGCCCCCCCCGGGGAGCTGTTTTTT. Translated: CVSSFKAPPGELFF.

This chain links TRBV29-1 with TRBJ2-1; 12 bases match TRBD2. The CDR3 loop spans 15 amino acids. CDR1 is SQVTM and CDR2 is ANQGSEA in the germline V gene. The V gene end was trimmed by 4 bases and the J gene end by 3 bases; junction bases not matched to a gene: 4. The CDR3 region is CSVGLAGAYYNEQFF. The CDR3 nucleotides are TGCAGCGTTGGACTAGCGGGAGCTTACTACAATGAGCAGTTCTTC.

The chain is built from TRBV6-1 and TRBJ2-7, with D possibly TRBD2 on 6 matching bases. In germline, CDR1 is MNHNS, CDR2 SASEGT. Trimming cost V 0 bases and J 3 bases, with 12 bases left between them. This CDR3 is 15 amino acids long. The DNA of the CDR3 is TGTGCCAGCAGTGAAGCGCTGGCGGGAATCTACGAGCAGTACTTC. This codes for CASSEALAGIYEQYF.